These 22 T cell receptor beta chains originate from one sample sequenced in a study of blood T cell repertoires in COVID-19. The table came from immunoSEQ multiplex PCR; TCRdb's copy has only in-frame clones and leaves some out. The table lists around 110,000 clones, 82% of them singletons, with about 4.5% in the top ten. The sequenced material came from peripheral blood. The receptor set was obtained from a woman aged 65 to 85 with acute or convalescent COVID-19.

V and J are TRBV19 and TRBJ2-1; 10 positions match TRBD2. CDR3 length: 12 residues. V lost 5 bases and J lost 12; bases outside the gene matches: 4. Germline CDR1 is LNHDA and CDR2 is SQIVND (reference sequence). DNA of the CDR3: TGTGCCAGTAGTTCACAGCGGGGGGGGCAGTTCTTC. This sequence encodes CASSSQRGGQFF.

V is TRBV6-5 and J is TRBJ2-7; 8 bases line up with TRBD2. There are 14 residues in the CDR3. The J segment lost 4 bases and the V segment lost 8 bases, leaving 10 bases of the junction unmatched. Germline V gene lookup returns CDR1 MNHEY and CDR2 SVGAGI. The CDR3 nucleotides are TGTGCCAGCTACTTAACGGGGGGGCAATACGAGCAGTACGTC. It codes for CASYLTGGQYEQYV.

This clone showed up just a few times. The chain has TRBV12-3 or TRBV12-4 and TRBJ1-1; TRBD1 might be the D (5 bases). The CDR3 is made up of 13 amino acids. Trimming cost V 3 bases and J 6 bases, with 11 bases left between them. The CDR3 region is CASSLDTASEAFF. The CDR3 DNA reads TGTGCCAGCAGTTTGGACACGGCTTCTGAAGCTTTCTTT.

The chain carries TRBV30 and TRBJ2-1; tentative D call: TRBD1 (6 bases). Trimming took off 0 bases at V and 9 bases at J, with 15 bases between the two ends. This CDR3 contains 14 residues. The germline gives CDR1 GTSNPN, CDR2 SVGIG (reference sequence). The CDR3 loop reads CAWSVLLQGGEQFF. Here the CDR3 DNA reads TGTGCCTGGAGTGTTCTTTTACAGGGCGGTGAGCAGTTCTTC. Using reference TRBV30 and TRBJ2-1 for the parts outside the CDR3, the full variable domain is SQTIHQWPATLVQPVGSPLSLECTVEGTSNPNLYWYRQAAGRGLQLLFYSVGIGQISSEVPQNLSASRPQDRQFILSSKKLLLSDSGFYLCAWSVLLQGGEQFFGPGTRLTVL.

The CDR3 DNA reads as TGTGCCAGCTCACCACTTAGCGGGGGCGGCACAGATACGCAGTATTTT. This codes for CASSPLSGGGTDTQYF. The chain employs TRBV18 and TRBJ2-3; 9 positions match TRBD2. This CDR3 spans 16 amino acids. With 1 base clipped from V and 1 base from J, the junction kept 3 bases outside the gene matches. Germline CDR1 KGHSH, CDR2 LQKENI.

The chain uses TRBV20-1 and TRBJ2-4, with 10 positions matching TRBD2. CDR3 length equals 18 residues. V shed 3 bases, J shed 8 bases, and the junction held 19 bases outside the gene matches. Looked up from germline, CDR1 is DFQATT and CDR2 is SNEGSKA (reference sequence). The DNA for the CDR3 is TGCAGTGCTAGTGCAGCGGGGGGGCTATTCGCCGGGGAGGACATTCAGTACTTC. Its protein product is CSASAAGGLFAGEDIQYF.

V is TRBV5-4 and J is TRBJ2-3; 8 bases are a match to TRBD1. Germline CDR1 is SGHNT and CDR2 is YYREEE (reference sequence). V was clipped by 3 bases and J by 3 bases; unmatched bases: 9. The CDR3 is made up of 16 amino acids. The CDR3, as DNA: TGTGCCAGCAGCTCTATGACAGGGGCGAGGACAGATACGCAGTATTTT. Protein: CASSSMTGARTDTQYF.

This clone appeared a single time. The chain links TRBV9 to TRBJ1-4, with D perhaps matching TRBD1 (6 bases). V lost 0 bases to trimming and J lost 8 bases, with 17 bases between them. Per germline, CDR1 SGDLS and CDR2 YYNGEE. The CDR3 has 16 residues. CDR3 nucleotides: TGTGCCAGCAGCGTAGCTGGATTAATTCAGGGGGAAAAACTGTTTTTT. It translates to CASSVAGLIQGEKLFF.

The chain employs TRBV3-1 (or the pseudogene TRBV3-2) and TRBJ1-1; 7 bases agree with TRBD1. Germline V gene lookup returns CDR1 LGHDT and CDR2 YNNKEL (reference sequence). The CDR3 is 14 residues long. V was pared by 1 base and J by 5 bases, with 4 bases of the junction left unmatched. As DNA, the CDR3 is TGTGCCAGCAGCCAAGGGACAGGCGGAACTGAAGCTTTCTTT. Residues: CASSQGTGGTEAFF.

This clone was recorded once. CDR3 bases: TGTGCAAGTCGCTTAGCGATCCGGAGGTGCCAAGAGACCCAGTACTTC. Its protein product is CASRLAIRRCQETQYF. V usage is TRBV12-2 and J usage is TRBJ2-5; TRBD2, the D gene given by the table, was not confirmed from the DNA. TRBV12-2 is a listed pseudogene. CDR3 length: 16 amino acids.

In this sample, this clone turned up many times. The rearrangement links TRBV2 to TRBJ2-7; D is unclear. The CDR3 covers 11 residues. Trimming shortened V by 0 bases and J by 6 bases, and 3 bases separated the two germline ends. Germline V gene lookup returns CDR1 SNHLY and CDR2 FYNNEI. CDR3 bases: TGTGCCAGCAGTGAAGCGCGCGAGCAGTACTTC. This encodes CASSEAREQYF.

V gene TRBV5-5 combines with J gene TRBJ2-2; the match to TRBD1 covers 7 bases. Germline values: CDR1 SGHKS, CDR2 YYEKEE (reference sequence). Trimming cost V 4 bases and J 6 bases; bases outside gene matches: 0. CDR3 length equals 12 residues. The CDR3 protein is CASSGTAGELFF. Written as DNA, the CDR3 is TGTGCCAGCAGCGGGACAGCCGGGGAGCTGTTTTTT.

In its sample, this clone was seen a few times. V usage is TRBV3-1 (or the pseudogene TRBV3-2) and J usage is TRBJ1-6, with a tentative D call TRBD1 (5 bases). This CDR3 has 16 amino acids. V lost 6 bases to trimming and J lost 10 bases, with 22 bases between them. The germline gives CDR1 LGHDT, CDR2 YNNKEL (reference sequence). CDR3 DNA sequence: TGTGCCAGCAGTAAAACCGGGACTGTAGAATTATCACCCCTCCACTTT. Protein sequence: CASSKTGTVELSPLHF.

V is TRBV3-1 (or the pseudogene TRBV3-2) and J is TRBJ1-4; 8 nucleotides line up with TRBD1. V lost 6 bases, J lost 7 bases, and 13 bases stayed unmatched. Germline CDR1 reads LGHDT; CDR2 reads YNNKEL (reference sequence). The CDR3 is made up of 16 amino acids. CDR3 DNA: TGTGCCAGCAGTCTAACCGTCAGGGGGCGAGGTGAAAAACTGTTTTTT. It is translated as CASSLTVRGRGEKLFF.

J is TRBJ2-3 and V is TRBV6-5; TRBD1 agrees at 10 bases. Looked up from germline, CDR1 is MNHEY and CDR2 is SVGAGI. The CDR3 length is 15 residues. The V and J ends lost 5 bases and 6 bases, in that order; junction bases with no gene match: 8. The CDR3 DNA reads as TGTGCCAGCAGTAGACGGACAGGGGGACGGGATACGCAGTATTTT. Translation gives CASSRRTGGRDTQYF.

The CDR3 sequence is CASSDSSNQPQHF. CDR3 sequence (DNA): TGTGCCAGCTCCGACAGTTCCAATCAGCCCCAGCATTTT. V gene TRBV18 combines with J gene TRBJ1-5; a possible D gene is TRBD1 (5 bases). The CDR3 sequence is 13 residues long. CDR1 and CDR2 from the germline V gene are KGHSH and LQKENI. V was pared by 6 bases and J by 3 bases, with 9 bases between. Combining the CDR3 with reference TRBV18 and TRBJ1-5 gives the whole variable domain NAGVMQNPRHLVRRRGQEARLRCSPMKGHSHVYWYRQLPEEGLKFMVYLQKENIIDESGMPKERFSAEFPKEGPSILRIQQVVRGDSAAYFCASSDSSNQPQHFGDGTRLSIL.

The chain is built from TRBV6-5 and TRBJ2-7, with 9 positions matching TRBD1. V was pared by 5 bases and J by 2 bases, with 7 bases of the junction left unmatched. In germline, CDR1 is MNHEY, CDR2 SVGAGI. This CDR3 has 15 residues. CDR3 loop: CASSPYWTGAYEQYF. DNA of the CDR3: TGTGCCAGCAGTCCTTACTGGACAGGGGCCTACGAGCAGTACTTC.

This chain uses TRBV29-1 with TRBJ1-4; TRBD1 is a possible D gene (5 bases). From germline, CDR1 is SQVTM and CDR2 ANQGSEA. With 1 base removed from V and 0 bases from J, the gap between germline ends came to 6 bases. The CDR3 is made up of 14 amino acids. CDR3: CSVEGGATNEKLFF. As DNA, the CDR3 is TGCAGCGTTGAAGGGGGGGCAACTAATGAAAAACTGTTTTTT.

This clone has a handful of counts. V usage is TRBV27 and J usage is TRBJ1-2; 8 bases agree with TRBD1. Germline CDR1 reads MNHEY; CDR2 reads SMNVEV (reference sequence). The CDR3 spans 15 residues. Trimming removed 3 bases from V and 3 bases from J; junction bases left unmatched: 6. CDR3 sequence (DNA): TGTGCCAGCAGTTTCCTGGGACAGGAGGACTATGGCTACACCTTC. Translating it yields CASSFLGQEDYGYTF.

This clone was counted only a few times. V is TRBV19 and J is TRBJ1-2; D gene unclear. The germline gives CDR1 LNHDA, CDR2 SQIVND (reference sequence). V was shortened by 6 bases and J by 4 bases, with 9 bases between the two germline ends. CDR3 length: 12 amino acids. For the CDR3, the DNA is TGTGCCAGTAGCATGGTGGCCTATGGCTACACCTTC. Protein product: CASSMVAYGYTF.

This chain connects TRBV5-1 to TRBJ1-2; TRBD1 is a possible D gene (5 bases). Trimming left V 4 bases short and J 8 bases short, with 21 bases between. The CDR3 is 15 residues long. Germline loops: CDR1 SGHRS, CDR2 YFSETQ. The DNA of the CDR3 is TGCGCCAGCAGCCCCGGCGGGACTGTCCCTAAGGGCTACACCTTC. Translated, it gives CASSPGGTVPKGYTF.

This clone was found once. The chain links TRBV19 to TRBJ2-2, with D perhaps matching TRBD1 (5 bases). CDR3 length: 15 residues. CDR1 is LNHDA, CDR2 SQIVND, per germline (reference sequence). The V end lost 5 bases, the J end lost 5 bases, and 15 bases lay between the germline ends. The CDR3 region has the DNA TGTGCCAGTAGTCCCGGCAGGGTTGGGACCGGGGAGCTGTTTTTT. It codes for CASSPGRVGTGELFF.